One and the same sample provided the 10 T cell receptor beta chains below, sequenced in a study of T cells after yellow fever vaccination. MiXCR, applied by TCRdb to the 5' RACE reads, yields one record per CDR3 protein. The sample yields hundreds of thousands of distinct CDR3 sequences, around an eighth seen once. The material sequenced was PBMCs, taken on the day of the yellow fever booster vaccination. The receptors were gathered from a man aged 25 to 45 who received the YFV17D yellow fever vaccine.

This clonotype was recorded a few times. The V gene is TRBV5-1, the J gene TRBJ2-1, with 12 bases lining up with TRBD2. V shed 4 bases, J shed 1 base, and the junction held 6 bases outside the gene matches. Germline V gene lookup returns CDR1 SGHRS and CDR2 YFSETQ. The CDR3 sequence is 17 residues long. The CDR3 reads CASSAGLAGHSYNEQFF. Here the CDR3 DNA reads TGCGCCAGCAGCGCAGGACTAGCGGGACATTCCTACAATGAGCAGTTCTTC.

This clonotype was seen more than once but under ten times. The rearrangement joins TRBV27 to TRBJ2-7; D might be TRBD1 (6 bases). The CDR3 consists of 15 residues. The V and J ends lost 4 bases and 0 bases respectively, with 13 bases between them. The germline V gene encodes CDR1 MNHEY and CDR2 SMNVEV (reference sequence). CDR3 in amino acids: CASSSRIGGSYEQYF. Written as DNA, the CDR3 is TGTGCCAGCAGTTCTCGGATAGGGGGCTCCTACGAGCAGTACTTC.

This clonotype came up a few times. The J gene is TRBJ2-1, the V gene TRBV12-3 or TRBV12-4, with TRBD2 matching over 13 bases. V shed 6 bases and J 9 bases; nucleotides not matched to a gene: 14. The CDR3 sequence is 17 residues long. CDR3 coding DNA: TGTGCCAGCAGCCCCCGAGGACTAGCGGGAGTACGGGGTGAGCAGTTCTTC. It codes for CASSPRGLAGVRGEQFF.

This clonotype was counted many times. The genes are TRBV20-1 and TRBJ2-3; TRBD2 is a possible D gene (6 bases). With 6 bases removed from V and 1 base from J, the gap between germline ends came to 14 bases. Germline CDR1 and CDR2: DFQATT and SNEGSKA (reference sequence). The CDR3 has 14 residues. CDR3 amino acids: CSASREKGTDTQYF. CDR3 DNA sequence: TGCAGTGCCTCTCGGGAGAAAGGCACAGATACGCAGTATTTT.

This clonotype was picked up a small number of times. The chain has TRBV14 and TRBJ2-1; TRBD2 aligns across 9 bases. J lost 5 bases, V lost 3 bases, and 11 bases had no gene match. The CDR3 has 17 residues. From germline, CDR1 is SGHDN and CDR2 FVKESK. The CDR3 DNA is TGTGCCAGCAGCCATGGGTATAGCGGGAGTACCCACAATGAGCAGTTCTTC. Protein product: CASSHGYSGSTHNEQFF.

The gene calls are TRBV27 and TRBJ1-1; D ambiguous. The length of the CDR3 is 13 residues. V lost 8 bases and J 4 bases, leaving 14 bases between the germline ends. Germline V gene sequence: CDR1 MNHEY, CDR2 SMNVEV (reference sequence). In DNA form, the CDR3 reads TGTGCCAGCGGGCCCCTTTACCCCACTGAAGCTTTCTTT. Protein: CASGPLYPTEAFF.

The chain combines TRBV5-6 with TRBJ2-2; D may be TRBD2 (5 bases). Trimming pared 1 base from V and 3 bases from J, leaving 13 bases between. The CDR3 is made up of 16 amino acids. Per germline, CDR1 SGHDT and CDR2 YYEEEE. The DNA for the CDR3 is TGTGCCAGCAGCTTGACTGGGGAGTGGTACACCGGGGAGCTGTTTTTT. It specifies CASSLTGEWYTGELFF.

The V and J genes are TRBV28 and TRBJ1-2; D remains ambiguous. This CDR3 has 14 residues. Between the trimmed V and J ends, which lost 3 bases and 3 bases, there was a span of 11 bases. Looked up from germline, CDR1 is MDHEN and CDR2 is SYDVKM. CDR3 nucleotide sequence: TGTGCCAGCAGTTTTGCGAGCGGATACTATGGCTACACCTTC. This translates into CASSFASGYYGYTF.

The genes are TRBV7-9 and TRBJ2-1, with D perhaps TRBD2 (6 bases). Trimming pared 3 bases from V and 2 bases from J, leaving 14 bases between. This CDR3 has 16 amino acids. Germline lookup yields CDR1 SEHNR and CDR2 FQNEAQ (reference sequence). The CDR3 protein is CASSFLGGRTYNEQFF. The CDR3 nucleotides read TGTGCCAGCAGCTTCCTTGGAGGGAGGACCTACAATGAGCAGTTCTTC.

The chain combines TRBV20-1 with TRBJ1-5; D may be TRBD1 (6 bases). The V and J ends lost 0 bases and 7 bases respectively, with 10 bases between them. This CDR3 has 13 amino acids. Germline assignment: CDR1 DFQATT and CDR2 SNEGSKA (reference sequence). CDR3 sequence (DNA): TGCAGTGCTAGAGAGGCAGGGGACCAGCCCCAGCATTTT. Amino acids: CSAREAGDQPQHF.